Below, 4 T cell receptor beta chains from the same sample are listed, as sequenced in a study of blood T cell repertoires in COVID-19. Repertoires were generated with immunoSEQ multiplex PCR, while TCRdb's copy carries only in-frame clones and drops some. Of 170,000 or so clones listed, about nine tenths were seen once; the top ten hold roughly 2%. Sequencing was performed on peripheral blood. Source of these receptors: a man between 18 and 35 years old who had recovered from COVID-19.

The chain recombines TRBV27 with TRBJ2-1; D ambiguous. V lost 4 bases, J lost 6 bases, and 13 bases lay in between. The CDR3 covers 14 residues. Germline CDR1 MNHEY, CDR2 SMNVEV (reference sequence). The DNA for the CDR3 is TGTGCCAGCAGTTCCCCCCTCCGGGTCAATGAGCAGTTCTTC. Translated, it gives CASSSPLRVNEQFF.

The chain is built from TRBV5-1 and TRBJ1-4; D unresolved. Germline CDR1 SGHRS, CDR2 YFSETQ. V was clipped by 0 bases and J by 2 bases, with 8 bases between them. The CDR3 length is 15 residues. The CDR3 loop is CASSLGTVTNEKLFF. CDR3 in DNA: TGCGCCAGCAGCTTGGGTACGGTGACTAATGAAAAACTGTTTTTT.

The chain joins TRBV7-9 to TRBJ2-7; 7 bases are shared with TRBD2. Germline lookup yields CDR1 SEHNR and CDR2 FQNEAQ (reference sequence). V was clipped by 5 bases and J by 1 base; unmatched bases: 8. The CDR3 consists of 15 residues. CDR3 nucleotides: TGTGCCAGCAGCCCTCAGCTGGGGGGGTCCTACGAGCAGTACTTC. Its protein product is CASSPQLGGSYEQYF.

The V gene is TRBV11-2, the J gene TRBJ2-7, with D tentatively TRBD1 (6 bases). Germline assignment: CDR1 SGHAT and CDR2 FQNNGV. CDR3 length: 13 amino acids. The germline V and J ends were trimmed by 5 bases and 2 bases, with 10 bases remaining between them. The CDR3, as DNA: TGTGCCAGCAGCCGAGGACAGCCCTACGAGCAGTACTTC. It yields the protein CASSRGQPYEQYF.